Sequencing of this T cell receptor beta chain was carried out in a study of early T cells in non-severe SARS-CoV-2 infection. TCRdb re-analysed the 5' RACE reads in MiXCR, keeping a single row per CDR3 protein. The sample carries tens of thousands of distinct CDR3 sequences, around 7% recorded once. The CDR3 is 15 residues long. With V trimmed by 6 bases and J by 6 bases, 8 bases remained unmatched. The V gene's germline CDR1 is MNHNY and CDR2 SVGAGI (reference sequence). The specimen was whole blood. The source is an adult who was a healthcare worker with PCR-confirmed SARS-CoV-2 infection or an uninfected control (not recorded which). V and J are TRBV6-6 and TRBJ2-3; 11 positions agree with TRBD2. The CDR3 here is CASRQLAGVSDTQYF. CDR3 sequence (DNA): TGTGCCAGCAGACAACTAGCGGGAGTTTCGGATACGCAGTATTTT.